This record covers a single T cell receptor (beta chain). Between the trimmed V and J ends, which lost 4 bases and 0 bases, there was a span of 20 bases. The CDR3 extends over 18 amino acids. Germline lookup yields CDR1 SGHRS and CDR2 YFSETQ. The data are from a study of identical twins. TCRdb itself ran the 5' RACE reads through MiXCR, one entry per CDR3 protein. The sample has under 300,000 distinct CDR3 sequences, around 15% seen once. Sequenced: memory (CD45RO+) T cells sorted from blood. The V call is TRBV5-1, the J call TRBJ2-1; D assignment may be TRBD1 or TRBD2 (5 bases each). The receptor was isolated from a woman between 18 and 30 years old in good health. The chain's CDR3 is CASSPLGTPRRSYNEQFF. The CDR3 DNA reads as TGCGCCAGCAGCCCCTTAGGGACCCCACGGCGCTCCTACAATGAGCAGTTCTTC.